The present TCR beta chain was sequenced within a study of OX40 agonist ivuxolimab in advanced cancers. Here immunoSEQ multiplex PCR was the method, and the copy in TCRdb shows in-frame clones only, minus some. The sample lists some 60,000 clones, about 85% occurring once. The CDR3 runs 15 residues. In the case of this clone: What it binds is not known.

Sampling times: baseline, cycle 4 day 1, cycle 7 day 1. Findings and limits, study-wide: Circulating CD4+ and CD8+ T cells showed clonal expansion by week 6 at 0.1 to 3.0 mg/kg.

The chain couples TRBV21-1 to TRBJ2-7; the table gives TRBD2 as D, unverified against the DNA. TRBV21-1 is a documented pseudogene. The sequence was obtained from an adult with an advanced solid tumor such as melanoma, head and neck, liver or kidney cancer. Material: CD4+ or CD8+ T cells sorted from blood, obtained in a trial of the OX40 agonist ivuxolimab. The chain's CDR3 is CASSKAGGLSYEQYF. As DNA, the CDR3 is TGTGCCAGCAGCAAAGCCGGAGGGCTCTCCTACGAGCAGTACTTC.